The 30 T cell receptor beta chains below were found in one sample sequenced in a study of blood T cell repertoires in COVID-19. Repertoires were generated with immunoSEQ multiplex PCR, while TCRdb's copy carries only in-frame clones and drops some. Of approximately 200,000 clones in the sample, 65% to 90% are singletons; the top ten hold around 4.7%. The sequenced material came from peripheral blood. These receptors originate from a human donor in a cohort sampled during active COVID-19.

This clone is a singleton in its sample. The CDR3 nucleotides are TGTGCCAGCAGTGAATATGTGAGCGGGGAAGCTTTCTTT. Amino acids: CASSEYVSGEAFF. The chain carries TRBV25-1 and TRBJ1-1; D gene uncertain. Germline CDR1 is MGHDK and CDR2 is SYGVNS. This CDR3 is 13 amino acids long. Trimming took 0 bases from V and 8 from J, leaving 10 bases between them. Drawing the rest from reference TRBV25-1 and TRBJ1-1, the complete variable domain is EADIYQTPRYLVIGTGKKITLECSQTMGHDKMYWYQQDPGMELHLIHYSYGVNSTEKGDLSSESTVSRIRTEHFPLTLESARPSHTSQYLCASSEYVSGEAFFGQGTRLTVV.

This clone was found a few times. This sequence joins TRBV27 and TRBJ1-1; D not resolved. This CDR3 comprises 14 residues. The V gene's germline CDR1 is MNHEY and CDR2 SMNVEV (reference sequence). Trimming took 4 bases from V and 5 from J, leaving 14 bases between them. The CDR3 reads CASSYDGYLTEAFF. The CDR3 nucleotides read TGTGCCAGCAGTTACGACGGGTATTTAACTGAAGCTTTCTTT.

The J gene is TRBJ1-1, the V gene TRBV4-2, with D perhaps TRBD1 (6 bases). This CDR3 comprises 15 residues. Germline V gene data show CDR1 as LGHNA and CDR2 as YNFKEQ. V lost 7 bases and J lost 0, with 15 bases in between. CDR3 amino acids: CASKGERDMNTEAFF. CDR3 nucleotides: TGTGCCAGCAAGGGGGAGCGGGACATGAACACTGAAGCTTTCTTT.

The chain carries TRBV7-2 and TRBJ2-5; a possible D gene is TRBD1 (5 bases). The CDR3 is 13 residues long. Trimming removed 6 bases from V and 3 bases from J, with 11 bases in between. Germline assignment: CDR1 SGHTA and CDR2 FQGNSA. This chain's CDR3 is CASSSPGKETQYF. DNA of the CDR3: TGTGCCAGCAGTTCCCCAGGGAAAGAGACCCAGTACTTC.

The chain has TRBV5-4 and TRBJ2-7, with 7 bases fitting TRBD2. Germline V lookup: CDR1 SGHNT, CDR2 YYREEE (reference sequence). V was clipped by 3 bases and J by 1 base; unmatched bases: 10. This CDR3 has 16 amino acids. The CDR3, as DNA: TGTGCCAGCAGCTCCCGGGGGACTACGGGTTCCTACGAGCAGTACTTC. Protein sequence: CASSSRGTTGSYEQYF.

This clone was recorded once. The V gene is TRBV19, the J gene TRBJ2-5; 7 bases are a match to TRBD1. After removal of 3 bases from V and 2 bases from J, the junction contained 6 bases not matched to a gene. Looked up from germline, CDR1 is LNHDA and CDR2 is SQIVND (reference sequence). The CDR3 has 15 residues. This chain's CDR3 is CASSMGDRLQETQYF. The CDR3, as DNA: TGTGCCAGTAGTATGGGGGACAGACTACAAGAGACCCAGTACTTC.

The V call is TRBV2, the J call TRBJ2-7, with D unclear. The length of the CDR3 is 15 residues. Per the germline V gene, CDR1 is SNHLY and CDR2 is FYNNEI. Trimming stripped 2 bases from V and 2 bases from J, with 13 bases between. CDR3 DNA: TGTGCCAGCAGTGAATCGGTCTCCCCGACCTACGAGCAGTACTTC. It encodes CASSESVSPTYEQYF.

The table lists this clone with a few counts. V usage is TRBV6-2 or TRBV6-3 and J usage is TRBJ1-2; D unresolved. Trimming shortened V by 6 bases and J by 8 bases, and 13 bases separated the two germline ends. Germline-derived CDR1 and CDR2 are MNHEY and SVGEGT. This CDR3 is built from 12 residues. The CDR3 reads CASSPESWGYTF. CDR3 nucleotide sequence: TGTGCCAGCAGCCCCGAGTCGTGGGGCTACACCTTC.

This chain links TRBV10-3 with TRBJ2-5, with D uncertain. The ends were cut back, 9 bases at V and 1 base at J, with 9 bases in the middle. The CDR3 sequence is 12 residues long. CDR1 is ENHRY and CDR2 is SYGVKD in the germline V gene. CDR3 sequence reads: CAISFGQETQYF. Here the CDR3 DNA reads TGTGCCATTAGTTTCGGCCAAGAGACCCAGTACTTC.

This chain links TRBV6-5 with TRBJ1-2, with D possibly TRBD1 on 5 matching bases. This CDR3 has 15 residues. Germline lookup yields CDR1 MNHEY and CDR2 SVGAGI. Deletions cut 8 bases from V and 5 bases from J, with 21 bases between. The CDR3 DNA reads TGTGCCAGCTCCCATTATCCGGGGGTCTATTATGGCTACACCTTC. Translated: CASSHYPGVYYGYTF.

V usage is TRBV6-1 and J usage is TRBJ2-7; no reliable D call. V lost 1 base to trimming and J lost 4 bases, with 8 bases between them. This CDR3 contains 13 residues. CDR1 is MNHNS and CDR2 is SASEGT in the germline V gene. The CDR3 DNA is TGTGCCAGCAGTGAAGTGTCAGTTTACGAGCAGTACTTC. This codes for CASSEVSVYEQYF.

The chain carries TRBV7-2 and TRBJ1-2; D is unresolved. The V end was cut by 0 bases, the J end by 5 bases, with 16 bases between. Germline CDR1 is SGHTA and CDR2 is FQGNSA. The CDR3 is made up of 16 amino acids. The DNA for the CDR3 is TGTGCCAGCAGCTTAGCGCTAGTTATGGGGAGGTATGGCTACACCTTC. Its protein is CASSLALVMGRYGYTF. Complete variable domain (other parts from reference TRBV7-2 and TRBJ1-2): GAGVSQSPSNKVTEKGKDVELRCDPISGHTALYWYRQSLGQGLEFLIYFQGNSAPDKSGLPSDRFSAERTGGSVSTLTIQRTQQEDSAVYLCASSLALVMGRYGYTFGSGTRLTVV.

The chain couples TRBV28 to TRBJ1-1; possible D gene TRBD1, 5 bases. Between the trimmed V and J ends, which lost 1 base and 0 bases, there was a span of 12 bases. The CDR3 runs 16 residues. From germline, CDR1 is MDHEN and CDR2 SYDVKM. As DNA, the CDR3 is TGTGCCAGCAGTTTATCGGGCAGGGAAATGAACACTGAAGCTTTCTTT. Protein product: CASSLSGREMNTEAFF. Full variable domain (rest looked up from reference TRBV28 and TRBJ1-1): DVKVTQSSRYLVKRTGEKVFLECVQDMDHENMFWYRQDPGLGLRLIYFSYDVKMKEKGDIPEGYSVSREKKERFSLILESASTNQTSMYLCASSLSGREMNTEAFFGQGTRLTVV.

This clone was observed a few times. The CDR3 reads CASSPSGGSYEQYF. CDR3 bases: TGTGCCAGCAGCCCTAGTGGGGGGTCCTACGAGCAGTACTTC. V is TRBV7-9 and J is TRBJ2-7; perhaps TRBD2 as D (6 bases). The CDR3 consists of 14 residues. Between the trimmed V and J ends, which lost 5 bases and 1 base, there was a span of 12 bases. Germline V gene data show CDR1 as SEHNR and CDR2 as FQNEAQ (reference sequence).

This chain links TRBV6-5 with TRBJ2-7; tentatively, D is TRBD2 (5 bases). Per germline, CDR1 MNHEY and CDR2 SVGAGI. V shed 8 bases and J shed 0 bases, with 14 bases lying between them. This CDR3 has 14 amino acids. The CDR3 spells CASADDRGSYEQYF. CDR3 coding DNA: TGTGCCAGCGCCGACGACCGGGGCTCCTACGAGCAGTACTTC.

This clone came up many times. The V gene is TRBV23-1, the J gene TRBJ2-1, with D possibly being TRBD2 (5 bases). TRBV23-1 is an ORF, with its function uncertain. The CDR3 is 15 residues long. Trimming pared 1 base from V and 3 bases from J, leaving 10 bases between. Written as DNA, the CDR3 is TGCGCCAGCAGTCAATATTGGACTCACTACAATGAGCAGTTCTTC. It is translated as CASSQYWTHYNEQFF.

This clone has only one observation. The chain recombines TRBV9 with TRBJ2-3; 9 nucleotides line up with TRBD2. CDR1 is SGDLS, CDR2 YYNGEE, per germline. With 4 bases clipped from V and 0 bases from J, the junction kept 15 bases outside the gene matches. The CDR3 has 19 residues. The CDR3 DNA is TGTGCCAGCAGCCCCGGGGCTAGCGGGACCCTTTTGAGCACAGATACGCAGTATTTT. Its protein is CASSPGASGTLLSTDTQYF.

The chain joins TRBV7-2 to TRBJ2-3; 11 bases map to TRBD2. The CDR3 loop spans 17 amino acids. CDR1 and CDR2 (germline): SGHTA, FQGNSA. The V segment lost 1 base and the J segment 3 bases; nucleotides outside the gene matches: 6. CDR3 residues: CASSLVPSGRRTDTQYF. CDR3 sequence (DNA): TGTGCCAGCAGCTTAGTGCCTAGCGGGAGGCGGACAGATACGCAGTATTTT.

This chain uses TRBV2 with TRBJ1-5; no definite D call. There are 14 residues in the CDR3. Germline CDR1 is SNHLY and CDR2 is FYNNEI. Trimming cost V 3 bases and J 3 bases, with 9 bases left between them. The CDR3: CASSDTGPNQPQHF. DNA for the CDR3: TGTGCCAGCAGTGATACTGGGCCCAATCAGCCCCAGCATTTT.

In DNA form, the CDR3 reads TGTGCCAGCAGCTTCCTAGCGGTCCAGACCTACGAGCAGTACTTC. Protein product: CASSFLAVQTYEQYF. The gene calls are TRBV7-9 and TRBJ2-7; TRBD2 matches 7 bases. The CDR3 loop spans 15 amino acids. Trimming at V came to 3 bases and at J to 2 bases, leaving 7 bases not matched to a gene. Germline V gene sequence: CDR1 SEHNR, CDR2 FQNEAQ (reference sequence). Looking up the rest from reference TRBV7-9 and TRBJ2-7 gives the full variable domain: DTGVSQNPRHKITKRGQNVTFRCDPISEHNRLYWYRQTLGQGPEFLTYFQNEAQLEKSRLLSDRFSAERPKGSFSTLEIQRTEQGDSAMYLCASSFLAVQTYEQYFGPGTRLTVT.

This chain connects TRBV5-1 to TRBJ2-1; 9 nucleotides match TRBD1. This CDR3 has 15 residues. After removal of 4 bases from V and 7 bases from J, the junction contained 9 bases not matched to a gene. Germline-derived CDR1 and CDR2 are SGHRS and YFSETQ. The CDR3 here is CASSPNRGRRNEQFF. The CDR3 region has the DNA TGCGCCAGCAGCCCAAACAGGGGGCGCAGAAATGAGCAGTTCTTC.

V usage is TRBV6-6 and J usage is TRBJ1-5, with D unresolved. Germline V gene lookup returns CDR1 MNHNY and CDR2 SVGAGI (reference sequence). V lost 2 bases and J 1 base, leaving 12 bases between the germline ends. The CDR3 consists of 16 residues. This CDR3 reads CASSYLWATSNQPQHF. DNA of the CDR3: TGTGCCAGCAGTTACCTCTGGGCGACGAGCAATCAGCCCCAGCATTTT.

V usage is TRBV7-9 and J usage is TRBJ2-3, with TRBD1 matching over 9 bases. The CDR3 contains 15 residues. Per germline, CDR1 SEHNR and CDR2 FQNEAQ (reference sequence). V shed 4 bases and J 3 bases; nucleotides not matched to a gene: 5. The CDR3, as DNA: TGTGCCAGCAGCTCCATACAGGGGGCGACAGATACGCAGTATTTT. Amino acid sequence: CASSSIQGATDTQYF.

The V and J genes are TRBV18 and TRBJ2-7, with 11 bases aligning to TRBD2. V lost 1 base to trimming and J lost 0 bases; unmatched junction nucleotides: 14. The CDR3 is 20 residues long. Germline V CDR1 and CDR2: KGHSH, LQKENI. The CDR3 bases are TGTGCCAGCTCACCACGACCGGGACTAGCGGCGATGCCGAGCTCCTACGAGCAGTACTTC. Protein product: CASSPRPGLAAMPSSYEQYF.

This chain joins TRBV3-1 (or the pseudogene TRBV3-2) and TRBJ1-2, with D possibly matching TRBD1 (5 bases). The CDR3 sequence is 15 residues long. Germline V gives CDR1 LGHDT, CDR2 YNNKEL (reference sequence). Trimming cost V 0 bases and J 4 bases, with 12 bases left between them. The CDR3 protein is CASSQEGRAFYGYTF. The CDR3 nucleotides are TGTGCCAGCAGCCAAGAGGGCAGGGCCTTCTATGGCTACACCTTC.

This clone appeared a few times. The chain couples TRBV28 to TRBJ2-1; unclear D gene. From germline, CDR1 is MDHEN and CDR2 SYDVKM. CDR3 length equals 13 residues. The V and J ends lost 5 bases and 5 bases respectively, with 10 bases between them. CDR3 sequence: CASSLGFDNEQFF. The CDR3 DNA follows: TGTGCCAGCAGTCTCGGGTTCGACAATGAGCAGTTCTTC. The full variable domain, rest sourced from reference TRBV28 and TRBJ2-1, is DVKVTQSSRYLVKRTGEKVFLECVQDMDHENMFWYRQDPGLGLRLIYFSYDVKMKEKGDIPEGYSVSREKKERFSLILESASTNQTSMYLCASSLGFDNEQFFGPGTRLTVL.

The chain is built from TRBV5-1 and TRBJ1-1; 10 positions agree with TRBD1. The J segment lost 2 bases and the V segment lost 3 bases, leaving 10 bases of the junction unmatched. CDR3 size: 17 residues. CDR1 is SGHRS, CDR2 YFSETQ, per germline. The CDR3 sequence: CASSSSDRGNFNTEAFF. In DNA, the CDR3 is TGCGCCAGCAGCTCCTCGGACAGGGGGAATTTTAACACTGAAGCTTTCTTT.

The CDR3 DNA reads TGTGCCAGCAGCTCCCGGGACAGGGGATCTAAAGAGACCCAGTACTTC. It specifies CASSSRDRGSKETQYF. The chain uses TRBV7-6 and TRBJ2-5; 10 bases align to TRBD1. V shed 4 bases and J 3 bases; nucleotides not matched to a gene: 8. The CDR3 has 16 residues. CDR1 is SGHVS, CDR2 FNYEAQ, per germline. The full variable domain, rest sourced from reference TRBV7-6 and TRBJ2-5, is GAGVSQSPRYKVTKRGQDVALRCDPISGHVSLYWYRQALGQGPEFLTYFNYEAQQDKSGLPNDRFSAERPEGSISTLTIQRTEQRDSAMYRCASSSRDRGSKETQYFGPGTRLLVL.

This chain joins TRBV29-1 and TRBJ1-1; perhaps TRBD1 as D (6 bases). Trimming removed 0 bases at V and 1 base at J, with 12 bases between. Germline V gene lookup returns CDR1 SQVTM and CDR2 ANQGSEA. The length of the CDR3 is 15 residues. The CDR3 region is CSVEDRGQTNTEAFF. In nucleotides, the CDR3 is TGCAGCGTTGAAGATCGGGGACAAACGAACACTGAAGCTTTCTTT.

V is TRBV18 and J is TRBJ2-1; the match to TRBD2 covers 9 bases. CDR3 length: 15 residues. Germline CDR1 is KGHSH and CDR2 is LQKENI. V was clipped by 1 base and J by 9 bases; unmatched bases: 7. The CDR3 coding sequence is TGTGCCAGCTCACCACTAGCGGGAGAAATTTTTGAGCAGTTCTTC. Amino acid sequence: CASSPLAGEIFEQFF.